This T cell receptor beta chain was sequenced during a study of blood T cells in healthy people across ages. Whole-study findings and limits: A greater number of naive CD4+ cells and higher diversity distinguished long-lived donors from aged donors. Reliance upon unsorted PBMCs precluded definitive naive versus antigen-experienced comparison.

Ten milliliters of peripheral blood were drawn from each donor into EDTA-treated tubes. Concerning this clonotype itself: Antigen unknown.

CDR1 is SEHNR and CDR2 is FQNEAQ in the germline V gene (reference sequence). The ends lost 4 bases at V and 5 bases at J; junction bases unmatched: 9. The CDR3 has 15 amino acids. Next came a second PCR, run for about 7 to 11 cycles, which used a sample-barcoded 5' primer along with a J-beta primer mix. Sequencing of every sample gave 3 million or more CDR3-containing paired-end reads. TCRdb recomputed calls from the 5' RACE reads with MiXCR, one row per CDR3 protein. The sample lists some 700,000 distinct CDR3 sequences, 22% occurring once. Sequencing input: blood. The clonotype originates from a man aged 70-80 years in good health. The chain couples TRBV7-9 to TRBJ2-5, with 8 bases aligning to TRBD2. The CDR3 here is CASSSSGGAWETQYF. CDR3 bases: TGTGCCAGCAGCTCCAGCGGGGGAGCTTGGGAGACCCAGTACTTC.